What follows are 4 T cell receptor beta chains derived from one specimen sequenced in a study of shared clonotypes between healthy human individuals. Sequencing used immunoSEQ multiplex PCR; TCRdb keeps in-frame clones, though not all of them. This table holds around 1 million clones, over 60% found once. Material for sequencing was memory CD4+ T cells sorted from blood. Documented subset: CD45RA-negative fraction. The receptors originated from a man in his late teens or twenties in good health.

The V call is TRBV7-8, the J call TRBJ2-7, with TRBD2 matching over 10 bases. The CDR3 is 14 residues long. CDR1 and CDR2 from the germline V gene are SGHVS and FQNEAQ. J gave up 5 bases and V 5 bases, and 6 bases lay outside the gene matches. The CDR3 region has the DNA TGTGCCAGCAGCATCGGACTAGCGGAAAACGAGCAGTACTTC. Its translation is CASSIGLAENEQYF. The full variable domain, rest sourced from reference TRBV7-8 and TRBJ2-7, is GAGVSQSPRYKVAKRGQDVALRCDPISGHVSLFWYQQALGQGPEFLTYFQNEAQLDKSGLPSDRFFAERPEGSVSTLKIQRTQQEDSAVYLCASSIGLAENEQYFGPGTRLTVT.

The V gene is TRBV19, the J gene TRBJ1-1, with D tentatively TRBD1 (5 bases). Germline assignment: CDR1 LNHDA and CDR2 SQIVND (reference sequence). The V and J ends lost 6 bases and 5 bases respectively, with 13 bases between them. This CDR3 is 13 amino acids long. As DNA, the CDR3 is TGTGCCAGTAGAGCGGACATGAGGACTGAAGCTTTCTTT. It codes for CASRADMRTEAFF.

The chain has TRBV29-1 and TRBJ1-5; tentative D call: TRBD1 (6 bases). The CDR3 contains 13 residues. From germline, CDR1 is SQVTM and CDR2 ANQGSEA. V was clipped by 4 bases and J by 7 bases, with 14 bases between them. Here the CDR3 reads CSVVGRGGQPQHF. The CDR3 region has the DNA TGCAGCGTTGTTGGCAGGGGAGGACAGCCCCAGCATTTT.

The rearrangement uses TRBV4-3 and TRBJ1-1; TRBD1 agrees at 8 bases. This CDR3 contains 15 residues. V was clipped by 1 base and J by 3 bases; unmatched bases: 4. Germline V gene lookup returns CDR1 LGHNA and CDR2 YSLEER. The CDR3 spells CASSQGTGRDTEAFF. In nucleotides, the CDR3 is TGCGCCAGCAGCCAAGGGACAGGGAGGGACACTGAAGCTTTCTTT.